A single sample gave rise to the 3 T cell receptor beta chains below, sequenced in a study of neurological immune-mediated disorders. TCRdb re-analysed the 5' RACE reads in MiXCR, keeping a single row per CDR3 protein. This sample has about 33,000 distinct CDR3 sequences; roughly 1.6% occur once, and the top ten carry about 9%. The material sequenced was PBMCs. Every receptor here comes from a woman in her 30s with multiple sclerosis.

The gene calls are TRBV20-1 and TRBJ1-4, with D possibly TRBD1 on 5 matching bases. The length of the CDR3 is 13 residues. Germline values: CDR1 DFQATT, CDR2 SNEGSKA (reference sequence). V was trimmed by 3 bases and J by 8 bases, leaving 13 bases between them. The CDR3 DNA is TGCAGTGCTAGTGCAGGGCCGGGCGAAAAACTGTTTTTT. Translated, it gives CSASAGPGEKLFF.

This clonotype was detected many times. The chain couples TRBV20-1 to TRBJ2-1; TRBD2 matches 12 bases. CDR1 DFQATT and CDR2 SNEGSKA come from the germline V gene (reference sequence). V lost 5 bases, J lost 10 bases, and 12 bases stayed unmatched. The CDR3 consists of 15 residues. In DNA form, the CDR3 reads TGCAGTGCTGCCGGACTAGCGGGGCGGGGAGACGAGCAGTTCTTC. It yields the protein CSAAGLAGRGDEQFF.

In its sample, this clonotype was seen a few times. At one end, the junction sequence differs from germline, possibly due to a read error. The V gene is TRBV5-5, the J gene TRBJ1-5, with no clear D. This CDR3 has 12 amino acids. Germline V lookup: CDR1 SGHKS, CDR2 YYEKEE (reference sequence). The CDR3 region has the DNA TGTGCTAGCAGCCGTAACAATCAGCCCCAGCATTTT. Translating gives CASSRNNQPQHF.